These T cell receptor beta chains were read from a single sample in a study of blood T cell repertoires in COVID-19. The repertoire was sequenced with immunoSEQ multiplex PCR; TCRdb's copy has only in-frame clones and lacks some. Of 290,000 or so clones in the sample, about nine tenths were seen once. Sequencing input: peripheral blood. Source of these receptors: a man in his late teens or twenties with active or convalescent COVID-19. CDR3s include the opening cysteine and the closing phenylalanine or tryptophan. Fields, in order: J gene, clone size, V gene, CDR3 length, D gene, CDR3 protein, CDR3 DNA. D genes are given only for firm matches. A clone size is listed for some rows: how often the clone was seen (once, few, many), or a class if it is expanded.

TRBJ1-6,.,TRBV27,14,TRBD1,CASGKGQGRSPLHF,TGTGCCAGCGGAAAGGGACAGGGGAGGTCACCCCTCCACTTT
TRBJ2-7,.,TRBV11-2,15,.,CASSLTYPSPREQYF,TGTGCCAGCAGCTTAACGTATCCGTCACCCCGGGAGCAGTACTTC
TRBJ2-3,.,TRBV7-2,17,TRBD2,CASSLQPGLADTDTQYF,TGTGCCAGCAGCCTCCAACCGGGACTAGCGGACACAGATACGCAGTATTTT
TRBJ1-4,.,TRBV5-4,15,.,CASSLRSQGNEKLFF,TGTGCCAGCAGCTTGAGGTCGCAGGGTAATGAAAAACTGTTTTTT
TRBJ2-1,.,TRBV5-5,15,.,CASSYYRALYNEQFF,TGTGCCAGCAGCTACTACAGGGCCCTATACAATGAGCAGTTCTTC
TRBJ2-3,few,TRBV2,14,TRBD1,CASKTGGWTDTQYF,TGTGCCAGCAAGACAGGGGGCTGGACAGATACGCAGTATTTT
TRBJ1-1,.,TRBV2,13,.,CASRWTSNTEAFF,TGTGCCAGCAGGTGGACATCCAACACTGAAGCTTTCTTT
TRBJ1-1,once,TRBV15,12,.,CATSEFRQRSFF,TGTGCCACCAGCGAATTTAGACAGAGATCTTTCTTT
TRBJ2-1,.,TRBV5-5,16,TRBD2,CASSRDLAGSYNEQFF,TGTGCCAGCAGCCGTGACCTAGCGGGGTCCTACAATGAGCAGTTCTTC
TRBJ2-2,.,TRBV4-1,12,.,CASERGTGELFF,TGCGCCAGTGAAAGGGGAACCGGGGAGCTGTTTTTT
TRBJ2-3,once,TRBV2,15,.,CASSEIRGSADTQYF,TGTGCCAGCAGTGAAATCCGGGGTAGCGCAGATACGCAGTATTTT
TRBJ2-5,.,TRBV9,14,TRBD1,CASSYSGQSETQYF,TGTGCCAGCAGCTACTCGGGACAGTCGGAGACCCAGTACTTC
TRBJ2-5,.,TRBV5-1,13,.,CATRDDRRETQYF,TGCGCCACCCGAGACGACAGGAGAGAGACCCAGTACTTC
TRBJ2-7,.,TRBV7-9,13,.,CASSSGVFYEQYF,TGTGCCAGCAGCTCCGGGGTATTCTACGAGCAGTACTTC
TRBJ2-1,.,TRBV7-3,15,TRBD2,CASSLGRGAHNEQFF,TGTGCCAGCAGCTTAGGGCGGGGGGCACACAATGAGCAGTTCTTC
TRBJ2-2,.,TRBV7-2,14,TRBD1,CASPRTGVTGELFF,TGTGCCAGCCCCAGGACAGGTGTCACCGGGGAGCTGTTTTTT
TRBJ1-4,.,TRBV4-1,14,.,CASSQDKSYEKLFF,TGCGCCAGCAGCCAAGATAAAAGCTATGAAAAACTGTTTTTT
TRBJ2-1,.,TRBV10-2,16,TRBD2,CASRGMGLADYNEQFF,TGCGCCAGCAGAGGTATGGGACTAGCGGATTACAATGAGCAGTTCTTC
TRBJ2-5,.,TRBV4-1,15,TRBD1,CASSQRGQGGETQYF,TGCGCCAGCAGCCAACGGGGACAGGGTGGGGAGACCCAGTACTTC
TRBJ2-7,few,TRBV5-1,14,.,CASSPGTSTYEQYF,TGCGCCAGCAGCCCGGGGACATCCACCTACGAGCAGTACTTC
TRBJ1-2,.,TRBV7-8,17,.,CASSIKRSGVHNYGYTF,TGTGCCAGCAGCATAAAAAGATCGGGGGTGCATAACTATGGCTACACCTTC
TRBJ2-5,.,TRBV2,16,TRBD2,CASRSSGGAKVETQYF,TGTGCCAGCAGGTCTAGCGGGGGGGCCAAGGTCGAGACCCAGTACTTC